This T cell receptor (beta chain) is from a study of T cell responses to AZD1222 COVID-19 vaccine. Study-level points and caveats: CD4 TCRs associated with vaccination spanned spike, dominating at 160-218 and 743-854.

Notes on this clone: Its target is unknown.

Only in-frame clones appear in the TCRdb table, and some are missing; sequencing was by immunoSEQ multiplex PCR. Of 80,000 to 100,000 clones in the sample, approximately 88% are singletons; the top ten hold 4% to 5%. This CDR3 spans 16 amino acids. J lost 6 bases, V lost 3 bases, and 7 bases had no gene match. CDR1 and CDR2 from the germline V gene are SGHVS and FQNEAQ. The receptor was isolated from an adult who received the AZD1222 COVID-19 vaccine. The sample was peripheral blood, taken 28 days after the second AZD1222 dose. This chain joins TRBV7-8 and TRBJ2-1, with 11 bases aligning to TRBD2. The CDR3 spells CASSFGPLAGANEQFF. The CDR3 region has the DNA TGTGCCAGCAGCTTCGGCCCACTAGCGGGGGCCAATGAGCAGTTCTTC.